The clone carrying this T cell receptor beta chain was observed at least ten times. The data originate from a study of T cells in Graves' hyperthyroidism and ophthalmopathy. Amplified TCR beta CDR3 regions derived from RNA transcripts. The HTBI set primed first-round TCR CDR3 RT-PCR. MiXCR, applied by TCRdb to the multiplex PCR reads, yields one record per CDR3 protein. Counted here are 300,000 to 500,000 distinct CDR3 sequences, around an eighth occurring once; the ten biggest clones make up 25% to 30%. Clinical symptoms, serum thyroxine and TRAb, thyroid ultrasound and orbital computed tomography were used for the diagnoses. The PBMCs studied were ones that came from 8.5 to 10 ml fresh peripheral blood. Germline assignment: CDR1 SGHAT and CDR2 FQNNGV. V lost 5 bases, J lost 1 base, and 10 bases stayed unmatched. This CDR3 is built from 16 residues.

The source is a man in his fifties or sixties with Graves' ophthalmopathy. V gene TRBV11-2 combines with J gene TRBJ2-7, with TRBD1 matching over 8 bases. The sequenced sample was blood. In DNA form, the CDR3 reads TGTGCCAGCAGCGACAGGGACAGGTGGGAGTCCTACGAGCAGTACTTC. Translation: CASSDRDRWESYEQYF.